This passage covers 12 T cell receptor beta chains from one sample sequenced in a study of cytomegalovirus exposure and HLA in healthy donors. Vbeta (60) and Jbeta (13) primers were used in the PCR. TCRdb's table, derived via immunoSEQ multiplex PCR, lists solely in-frame clones and lacks some. This table holds some 130,000 clones, approximately 84% found once. The sequencing input was PBMCs. The source is a boy aged 2 to 10 in good health and CMV-seronegative.

The gene calls are TRBV10-1 and TRBJ2-2, with D tentatively TRBD1 (6 bases). V lost 0 bases to trimming and J lost 2 bases, with 19 bases between them. The CDR3 loop spans 19 amino acids. The germline gives CDR1 WNHNN, CDR2 SYGVQD (reference sequence). The CDR3 nucleotides read TGCGCCAGCAGTGAGTCCGGGCAGGGGTTATCCGGCAACACCGGGGAGCTGTTTTTT. This translates into CASSESGQGLSGNTGELFF.

The chain recombines TRBV6-1 with TRBJ2-2; tentatively, D is TRBD1 (5 bases). V shed 2 bases and J shed 7 bases, with 11 bases lying between them. This CDR3 spans 14 amino acids. Germline CDR1 MNHNS, CDR2 SASEGT. For the CDR3, the DNA is TGTGCCAGCAGTGAAACAGTGGACATCGGGGAGCTGTTTTTT. Amino acids: CASSETVDIGELFF.

The table lists this clone with a few counts. V usage is TRBV6-1 and J usage is TRBJ1-1; D remains ambiguous. This CDR3 contains 14 residues. V was pared by 9 bases and J by 2 bases, with 16 bases between. Germline V gene data show CDR1 as MNHNS and CDR2 as SASEGT. DNA for the CDR3: TGTGCCAGTAGCTCATCAGACTTTAACACTGAAGCTTTCTTT. Its translation is CASSSSDFNTEAFF.

This clone turned up a few times. The chain recombines TRBV7-3 with TRBJ2-3; 7 bases are a match to TRBD2. Germline V lookup: CDR1 SGHTA, CDR2 FQGTGA. V shed 5 bases and J 8 bases; nucleotides not matched to a gene: 7. This CDR3 contains 13 residues. The CDR3 DNA sequence: TGTGCCAGCAGCCCGGGGACTACCGGTACGCAGTATTTT. As protein: CASSPGTTGTQYF.

This clone was counted only a few times. The chain couples TRBV25-1 to TRBJ2-1; TRBD2 is a possible D gene (7 bases). Per the germline V gene, CDR1 is MGHDK and CDR2 is SYGVNS. V was trimmed by 6 bases and J by 0 bases, leaving 15 bases between them. CDR3 length: 16 residues. The CDR3 loop reads CASSRWGGDSYNEQFF. CDR3 DNA sequence: TGTGCCAGCAGCCGATGGGGGGGCGACTCCTACAATGAGCAGTTCTTC. Variable domain in full (rest from reference TRBV25-1 and TRBJ2-1): EADIYQTPRYLVIGTGKKITLECSQTMGHDKMYWYQQDPGMELHLIHYSYGVNSTEKGDLSSESTVSRIRTEHFPLTLESARPSHTSQYLCASSRWGGDSYNEQFFGPGTRLTVL.

The rearrangement uses TRBV9 and TRBJ2-5; 7 bases align to TRBD2. With 0 bases clipped from V and 5 bases from J, the junction kept 7 bases outside the gene matches. This CDR3 region has 15 residues. Germline lookup yields CDR1 SGDLS and CDR2 YYNGEE. CDR3 DNA sequence: TGTGCCAGCAGCGTAGTGGGGGGGAAAAGGGAGACCCAGTACTTC. Translated, it gives CASSVVGGKRETQYF.

This clone was seen just once. J is TRBJ2-1 and V is TRBV5-6; a weak D match, TRBD2 (7 bases). V gave up 1 base and J gave up 9 bases, with 20 bases separating them. The CDR3 has 16 residues. Germline lookup yields CDR1 SGHDT and CDR2 YYEEEE. The CDR3 region has the DNA TGTGCCAGCAGCTTGCAGGGCAGGGGAGGGCTGAGTGAGCAGTTCTTC. Translation gives CASSLQGRGGLSEQFF. Variable domain in full (rest from reference TRBV5-6 and TRBJ2-1): DAGVTQSPTHLIKTRGQQVTLRCSPKSGHDTVSWYQQALGQGPQFIFQYYEEEERQRGNFPDRFSGHQFPNYSSELNVNALLLGDSALYLCASSLQGRGGLSEQFFGPGTRLTVL.

This chain uses TRBV7-9 with TRBJ2-1; 8 positions match TRBD2. This CDR3 is 16 amino acids long. V gave up 1 base and J gave up 5 bases; unmatched junction bases: 7. Germline V gene sequence: CDR1 SEHNR, CDR2 FQNEAQ (reference sequence). Written as DNA, the CDR3 is TGTGCCAGCAGCTTAGGGGGCGGGGGGACGAACAATGAGCAGTTCTTC. As protein: CASSLGGGGTNNEQFF.

The V gene is TRBV7-6, the J gene TRBJ2-3, with no clear D. CDR3 size: 15 residues. Germline loops: CDR1 SGHVS, CDR2 FNYEAQ. Trimming stripped 2 bases from V and 6 bases from J, with 15 bases between. CDR3 sequence: CASSLTNSRPDTQYF. The CDR3 region has the DNA TGTGCCAGCAGCTTAACGAACTCGCGGCCCGATACGCAGTATTTT.

The rearrangement joins TRBV30 to TRBJ1-5, with 7 bases identical to TRBD1. The CDR3 is made up of 15 amino acids. The germline V gene encodes CDR1 GTSNPN and CDR2 SVGIG (reference sequence). V dropped 1 base and J dropped 3; count of bases not matched to a gene: 6. CDR3 bases: TGTGCCTGGAGTGCGGGACAGAGAAACAATCAGCCCCAGCATTTT. It is translated as CAWSAGQRNNQPQHF.

The chain combines TRBV6-4 with TRBJ2-2; weak D call: TRBD1 (5 bases). Trimming shortened V by 6 bases and J by 0 bases, and 14 bases separated the two germline ends. The CDR3 has 16 amino acids. Germline V gene lookup returns CDR1 MRHNA and CDR2 SNTAGT. The CDR3 protein is CASREVGLANTGELFF. The CDR3 region has the DNA TGTGCCAGCAGGGAAGTGGGGCTAGCGAACACCGGGGAGCTGTTTTTT.

The chain links TRBV9 to TRBJ2-5, with 10 nucleotides matching TRBD2. The CDR3 covers 16 residues. In germline, CDR1 is SGDLS, CDR2 YYNGEE. V was pared by 4 bases and J by 6 bases, with 12 bases of the junction left unmatched. The CDR3 region has the DNA TGTGCCAGCAGCCCCTCCAGCGGGAGGGTCGGGAAGACCCAGTACTTC. Its protein product is CASSPSSGRVGKTQYF.